A single sample is the source of the 16 T cell receptor beta chains below, sequenced in a study of CD8 T cells in Susac syndrome. Random-hexamer reverse transcription was applied to roughly 0.5 to 1 ug RNA. TCRdb passed the immunoSEQ multiplex PCR reads through MiXCR, listing each CDR3 protein once. The table records 150,000 to 200,000 distinct CDR3 sequences, approximately 96% of them present only once. The sample comprised CD4+ T cells from PBMCs. Receptors were obtained from a human donor with multiple sclerosis.

This chain links TRBV2 with TRBJ1-1, with D unclear. The V gene's germline CDR1 is SNHLY and CDR2 FYNNEI. The CDR3 sequence is 11 residues long. Trimming took off 7 bases at V and 5 bases at J, with 8 bases between the two ends. The DNA of the CDR3 is TGTGCCAGCATAGGGCAGACTGAAGCTTTCTTT. It yields the protein CASIGQTEAFF.

The V and J genes are TRBV5-4 and TRBJ1-2; D is ambiguous. V gave up 0 bases and J gave up 3 bases, with 15 bases separating them. The V gene's germline CDR1 is SGHNT and CDR2 YYREEE (reference sequence). The CDR3 is 16 amino acids. This chain's CDR3 is CASSLALRPEDYGYTF. CDR3 nucleotide sequence: TGTGCCAGCAGCTTGGCCTTGCGACCTGAGGACTATGGCTACACCTTC.

The chain employs TRBV29-1 and TRBJ1-1, with D perhaps TRBD1 (5 bases). The CDR3 has 13 amino acids. Germline V gives CDR1 SQVTM, CDR2 ANQGSEA. V lost 7 bases, J lost 1 base, and 13 bases lay in between. The DNA for the CDR3 is TGCAGCGCGGAACGAGACAGGAACACTGAAGCTTTCTTT. The encoded protein is CSAERDRNTEAFF.

The chain carries TRBV20-1 and TRBJ1-5; possible D gene TRBD1, 5 bases. CDR1 DFQATT and CDR2 SNEGSKA come from the germline V gene (reference sequence). Trimming cost V 4 bases and J 5 bases, with 15 bases left between them. This CDR3 has 14 amino acids. In DNA, the CDR3 is TGCAGTGCTACTCAAGGGGCTGTGGATCAGCCCCAGCATTTT. Translation: CSATQGAVDQPQHF.

Concerning this clonotype itself: The junction does not match germline at one end; this may be a read error. The rearrangement uses TRBV20-1 and TRBJ1-2; D gene unclear. The CDR3 is 11 residues long. Germline values: CDR1 DFQATT, CDR2 SNEGSKA (reference sequence). The chain's CDR3 is CSARSLKSYAF. The CDR3 bases are TGCAGTGCTAGATCTCTAAAATCATACGCCTTC.

The chain links TRBV7-3 to TRBJ1-2, with unresolved D. Germline values: CDR1 SGHTA, CDR2 FQGTGA. Trimming took 3 bases from V and 8 from J, leaving 25 bases between them. This CDR3 has 17 residues. The CDR3 loop is CASSFSPGLSGLGGYTF. CDR3 in DNA: TGTGCCAGCAGCTTTTCCCCCGGATTATCGGGGTTGGGCGGCTACACCTTC.

The rearrangement joins TRBV12-3 or TRBV12-4 to TRBJ1-6, with D possibly being TRBD1 (6 bases). Trimming took 6 bases from V and 7 from J, leaving 13 bases between them. This CDR3 is built from 14 residues. The CDR3 coding sequence is TGTGCCAGCAGGATCTGGGACACAAATTCACCCCTCCACTTT. It encodes CASRIWDTNSPLHF.

The rearrangement joins TRBV20-1 to TRBJ2-7, with 7 bases aligning to TRBD1. This CDR3 is built from 11 residues. V dropped 4 bases and J dropped 4; count of bases not matched to a gene: 1. Germline CDR1 and CDR2: DFQATT and SNEGSKA (reference sequence). CDR3 amino acids: CSATTGYEQYF. The CDR3 nucleotides are TGCAGTGCTACGACAGGGTACGAGCAGTACTTC.

This clonotype was recorded only once. The chain employs TRBV7-3 and TRBJ2-7; TRBD1 aligns across 9 bases. Trimming took 2 bases from V and 3 from J; bases not matched to a gene: 14. The CDR3 spans 18 residues. Looked up from germline, CDR1 is SGHTA and CDR2 is FQGTGA. CDR3 sequence reads: CASSLGAGGQGFNYEQYF. The CDR3 DNA is TGTGCCAGCAGCTTAGGCGCCGGGGGACAGGGTTTCAACTACGAGCAGTACTTC.

The chain recombines TRBV2 with TRBJ1-4, with 10 bases matching TRBD1. CDR1 is SNHLY and CDR2 is FYNNEI in the germline V gene. The CDR3 is 13 amino acids. Trimming cost V 6 bases and J 6 bases; bases outside gene matches: 1. CDR3: CASRGTGDEKLFF. CDR3 DNA: TGTGCCAGCAGGGGGACAGGGGATGAAAAACTGTTTTTT.

This chain links TRBV6-6 with TRBJ2-2; 12 bases are a match to TRBD1. Looked up from germline, CDR1 is MNHNY and CDR2 is SVGAGI (reference sequence). This CDR3 has 15 amino acids. Trimming cost V 7 bases and J 7 bases; bases outside gene matches: 7. The CDR3 region is CASMAGTGGSGELFF. Here the CDR3 DNA reads TGTGCCAGCATGGCCGGGACAGGGGGCAGCGGGGAGCTGTTTTTT.

This chain joins TRBV29-1 and TRBJ2-5; 13 bases align to TRBD2. Germline CDR1 and CDR2: SQVTM and ANQGSEA. Trimming at V came to 8 bases and at J to 4 bases, leaving 4 bases not matched to a gene. This CDR3 region has 13 residues. Written as DNA, the CDR3 is TGCAGCATACGGACTAGCGGGGGAGAGACCCAGTACTTC. Protein sequence: CSIRTSGGETQYF.

The V and J genes are TRBV20-1 and TRBJ1-5; D unclear. CDR1 DFQATT and CDR2 SNEGSKA come from the germline V gene (reference sequence). The CDR3 covers 12 residues. The CDR3 sequence: CSTDYNREPQHF. The CDR3 nucleotides read TGCAGCACCGATTATAATCGTGAGCCCCAGCATTTT.

This clonotype was counted once. The CDR3 is CASSRSPGQLSNQPQHF. The CDR3 DNA is TGTGCCAGCAGCCGCAGTCCAGGACAGCTTAGCAATCAGCCCCAGCATTTT. The chain recombines TRBV27 with TRBJ1-5, with D perhaps TRBD1 (6 bases). Trimming took 6 bases from V and 0 from J, leaving 18 bases between them. This CDR3 spans 17 amino acids. Germline V lookup: CDR1 MNHEY, CDR2 SMNVEV (reference sequence).

The chain combines TRBV6-5 with TRBJ2-3; the D gene could be TRBD1 or TRBD2 (5 bases each). Germline V CDR1 and CDR2: MNHEY, SVGAGI. The V end lost 8 bases, the J end lost 3 bases, and 9 bases lay between the germline ends. CDR3 length equals 12 residues. The CDR3 protein is CASQGATDTQYF. The CDR3 DNA follows: TGTGCCAGCCAGGGAGCTACAGATACGCAGTATTTT.

The CDR3, as DNA: TGCGCCAGCTCCCAGGGGAGGAGGAACACTGAAGCTTTCTTT. It encodes CASSQGRRNTEAFF. The rearrangement uses TRBV5-1 and TRBJ1-1; a weak D match, TRBD1 (6 bases). The CDR3 extends over 14 amino acids. CDR1 SGHRS and CDR2 YFSETQ come from the germline V gene. With 7 bases removed from V and 1 base from J, the gap between germline ends came to 14 bases.